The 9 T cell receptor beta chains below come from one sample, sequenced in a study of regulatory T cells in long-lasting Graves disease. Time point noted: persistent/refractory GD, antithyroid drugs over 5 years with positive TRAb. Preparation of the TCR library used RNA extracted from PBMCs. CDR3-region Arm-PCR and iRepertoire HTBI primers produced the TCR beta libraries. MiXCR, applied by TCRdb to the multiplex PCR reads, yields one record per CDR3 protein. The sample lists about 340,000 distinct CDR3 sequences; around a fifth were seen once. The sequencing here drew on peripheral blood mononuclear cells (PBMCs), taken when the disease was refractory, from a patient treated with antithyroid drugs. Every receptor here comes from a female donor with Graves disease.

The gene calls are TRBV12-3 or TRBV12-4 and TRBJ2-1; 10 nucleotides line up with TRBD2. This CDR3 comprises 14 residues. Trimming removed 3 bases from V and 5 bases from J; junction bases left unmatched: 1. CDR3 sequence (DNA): TGTGCCAGCAGTTTTAGCGGGGGGAACAATGAGCAGTTCTTC. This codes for CASSFSGGNNEQFF.

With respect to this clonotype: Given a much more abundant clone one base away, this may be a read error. The CDR3 nucleotides read TGCAGTGCCACGGGAACAGGGGGTCGGGAGACCCAGCACTTC. It codes for CSATGTGGRETQHF. This chain joins TRBV20-1 and TRBJ2-5, with 8 bases lining up with TRBD1. The CDR3 is made up of 14 amino acids. The germline V gene encodes CDR1 DFQATT and CDR2 SNEGSKA (reference sequence).

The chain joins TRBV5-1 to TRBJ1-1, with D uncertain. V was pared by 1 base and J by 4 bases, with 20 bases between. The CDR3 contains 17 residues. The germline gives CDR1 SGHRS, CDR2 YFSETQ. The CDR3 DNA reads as TGCGCCAGCAGCTTGTCGCTGGGAGTCCGCCGGGCCACTGAAGCTTTCTTT. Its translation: CASSLSLGVRRATEAFF.

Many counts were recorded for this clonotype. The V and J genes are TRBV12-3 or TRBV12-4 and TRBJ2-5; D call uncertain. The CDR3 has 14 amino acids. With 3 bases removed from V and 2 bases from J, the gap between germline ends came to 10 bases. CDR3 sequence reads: CASSLNRPQETQYF. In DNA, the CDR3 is TGTGCCAGCAGTTTGAACAGACCACAAGAGACCCAGTACTTC.

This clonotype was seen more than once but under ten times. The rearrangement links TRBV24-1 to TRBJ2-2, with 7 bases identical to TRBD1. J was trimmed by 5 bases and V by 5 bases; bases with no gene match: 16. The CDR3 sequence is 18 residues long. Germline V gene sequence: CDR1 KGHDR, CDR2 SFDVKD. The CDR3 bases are TGTGCCACCAGTGCGCCTAAGGGGGCGACGCCGGGGACCGGGGAGCTGTTTTTT. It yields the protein CATSAPKGATPGTGELFF.

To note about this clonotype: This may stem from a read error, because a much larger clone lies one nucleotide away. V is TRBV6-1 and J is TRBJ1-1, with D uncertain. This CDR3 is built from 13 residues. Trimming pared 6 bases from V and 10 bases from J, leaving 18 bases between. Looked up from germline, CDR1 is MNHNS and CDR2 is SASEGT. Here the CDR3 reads CASSPNDGLGAFF. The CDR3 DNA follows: TGTGCCAGCAGCCCTAATGATGGTTTAGGAGCTTTCTTT.

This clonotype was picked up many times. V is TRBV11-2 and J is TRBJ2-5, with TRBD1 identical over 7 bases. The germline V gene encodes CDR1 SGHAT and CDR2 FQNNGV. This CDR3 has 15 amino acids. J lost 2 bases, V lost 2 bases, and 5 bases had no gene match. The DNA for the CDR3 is TGTGCCAGCAGCTTACGTCGGACAGGTCAAGAGACCCAGTACTTC. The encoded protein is CASSLRRTGQETQYF.

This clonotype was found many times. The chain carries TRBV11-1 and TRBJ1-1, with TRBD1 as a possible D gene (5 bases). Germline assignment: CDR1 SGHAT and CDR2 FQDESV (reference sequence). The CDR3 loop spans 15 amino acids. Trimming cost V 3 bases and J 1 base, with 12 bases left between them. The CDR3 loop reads CASSFTGGRNTEAFF. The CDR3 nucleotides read TGTGCCAGCAGCTTCACAGGAGGTAGGAACACTGAAGCTTTCTTT.

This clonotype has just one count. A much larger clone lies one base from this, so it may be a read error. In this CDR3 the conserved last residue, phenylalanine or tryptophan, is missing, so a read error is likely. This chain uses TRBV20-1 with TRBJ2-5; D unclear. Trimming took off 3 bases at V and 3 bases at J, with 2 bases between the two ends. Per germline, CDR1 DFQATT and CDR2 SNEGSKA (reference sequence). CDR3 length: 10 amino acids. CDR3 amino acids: CSAREETQYY. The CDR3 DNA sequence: TGCAGTGCTAGGGAAGAGACCCAGTACTAC.